This T cell receptor (beta chain) was sequenced in a study of cytotoxic CD8 clonotypes in ibrutinib-treated CLL. CDR1 is SGHAT and CDR2 is FQNNGV in the germline V gene. The ends lost 1 base at V and 4 bases at J; junction bases unmatched: 0. This CDR3 spans 14 amino acids. The authors obtained around 2 micrograms of genomic DNA from cryopreserved PBMCs for TCR beta libraries. T cells were sequenced at a targeted depth of 1 in 200,000 to 1 in 1 million. Sequencing was performed with immunoSEQ multiplex PCR; in TCRdb, only in-frame clones are kept and a portion is missing. The table includes about 57,000 clones, over 55% detected once.

Specimen: PBMCs, collected after 24 months of ibrutinib treatment. The chain employs TRBV11-2 and TRBJ1-1; 10 positions agree with TRBD1. The receptor's source is a human donor with chronic lymphocytic leukemia. CDR3 nucleotide sequence: TGTGCCAGCAGCTTAGGGGACAGGGGCACTGAAGCTTTCTTT. Translated: CASSLGDRGTEAFF.